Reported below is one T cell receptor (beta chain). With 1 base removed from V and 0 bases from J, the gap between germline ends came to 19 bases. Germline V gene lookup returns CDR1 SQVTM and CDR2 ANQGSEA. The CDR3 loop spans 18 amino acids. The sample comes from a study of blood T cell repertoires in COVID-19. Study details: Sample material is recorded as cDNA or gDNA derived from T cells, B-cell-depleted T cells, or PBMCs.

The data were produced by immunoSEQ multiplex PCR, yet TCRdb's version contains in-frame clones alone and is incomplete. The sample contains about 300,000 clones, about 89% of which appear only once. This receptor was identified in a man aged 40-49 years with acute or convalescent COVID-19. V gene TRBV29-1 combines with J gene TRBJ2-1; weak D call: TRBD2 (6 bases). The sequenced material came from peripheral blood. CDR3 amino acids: CSVEGGGGEAGSYNEQFF. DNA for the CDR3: TGCAGCGTTGAAGGGGGAGGTGGGGAGGCCGGCTCCTACAATGAGCAGTTCTTC.